This TCR beta chain was identified during a study of brain T cells in children with intractable seizures. The protocol was immunoSEQ multiplex PCR, while the TCRdb copy is restricted to in-frame clones and leaves out a portion. Of around 80,000 clones listed, around 90% are singletons. Per germline, CDR1 SGHDN and CDR2 FVKESK. This CDR3 contains 16 residues. V lost 0 bases to trimming and J lost 7 bases, with 16 bases between them. The sequence derives from a girl aged 2-10 years with Rasmussen encephalitis and intractable seizures. The chain carries TRBV14 and TRBJ2-4; weak D call: TRBD2 (6 bases). Specimen: peripheral blood, collected at surgery. This chain's CDR3 is CASSQERYGGLNIQYF. CDR3 nucleotides: TGTGCCAGCAGCCAAGAGCGGTACGGGGGTTTGAACATTCAGTACTTC. Together with reference TRBV14 and TRBJ2-4, the CDR3 gives the full variable domain: EAGVTQFPSHSVIEKGQTVTLRCDPISGHDNLYWYRRVMGKEIKFLLHFVKESKQDESGMPNNRFLAERTGGTYSTLKVQPAELEDSGVYFCASSQERYGGLNIQYFGAGTRLSVL.